This section outlines one TCR beta chain sequence together with its context. This specimen comes from a study of T-cell memory formation after mild COVID-19. The V gene end was trimmed by 1 base and the J gene end by 7 bases; junction bases not matched to a gene: 3. The CDR3 has 14 residues. In germline, CDR1 is SGHRS, CDR2 YFSETQ. TCRdb ran MiXCR on the 5' RACE reads and lists one entry per CDR3 protein. Of approximately 560,000 distinct CDR3 sequences listed, about 18% are singletons. This receptor was identified in an adult woman who had mild COVID-19 (a few samples of this study predate the infection). Cell type and time point are not known. Input material: PBMCs or a T cell subset sorted from them (not recorded which). V is TRBV5-1 and J is TRBJ2-1, with TRBD1 matching 9 bases. In DNA form, the CDR3 reads TGCGCCAGCAGCTTGTGGGACAGGGTTAATGAGCAGTTCTTC. Translated, it gives CASSLWDRVNEQFF.